What follows are 25 T cell receptor beta chains derived from one specimen sequenced in a study of T cells expressing NK-cell markers. TCRdb reprocessed the 5' RACE reads, keeping one entry per CDR3 protein, no DNA. The record lists fewer than 400,000 distinct CDR3 sequences, of which the ten most abundant hold roughly 5.4%. Sequencing used blood T cells: a sorted CD56 or NKG2C T cell subset, CD4+ or CD8+ T cells, or bulk PBMC T cells (not recorded which). The receptors were gathered from a man aged 18-75 years in good health.

The rearrangement uses TRBV27 and TRBJ2-1; lacking DNA, the TRBD1 call made by TCRdb goes unchecked. Germline-derived CDR1 and CDR2 are MNHEY and SMNVEV (reference sequence). This CDR3 region has 14 residues. CDR3 residues: CASSRPPTYNEQFF.

V usage is TRBV2 and J usage is TRBJ2-7; without DNA, the TCRdb call of TRBD2 cannot be checked. Looked up from germline, CDR1 is SNHLY and CDR2 is FYNNEI. This CDR3 region has 16 residues. This CDR3 is CASRLLGGGSSYEQYF.

This sequence joins TRBV28 and TRBJ1-2; TCRdb's D call, TRBD1, is unchecked because there is no DNA. Germline V lookup: CDR1 MDHEN, CDR2 SYDVKM. The CDR3 runs 12 residues. CDR3 amino acids: CARTITGYGYTF.

The chain uses TRBV6-1 and TRBJ2-6; TCRdb selects TRBD1, and the lack of DNA leaves this call unchecked. From germline, CDR1 is MNHNS and CDR2 SASEGT. The CDR3 sequence is 17 residues long. The CDR3 spells CASRRGTNPSGANVLTF.

The CDR3 loop reads CASRLAWGVNEQFF. The chain couples TRBV3-1 to TRBJ2-1; TCRdb's D call of TRBD1 is untestable without DNA. The CDR3 is made up of 14 amino acids. Germline V gene lookup returns CDR1 LGHDT and CDR2 YNNKEL (reference sequence).

The chain is built from TRBV19 and TRBJ1-6; TCRdb designates TRBD1, a call that cannot be tested without DNA. The CDR3 spans 14 residues. In germline, CDR1 is LNHDA, CDR2 SQIVND (reference sequence). The CDR3 reads CASDRGVPYSPLHF.

The rearrangement uses TRBV3-1 and TRBJ2-5; TCRdb reports TRBD1, a call that lacks DNA to check it against. The CDR3 is 15 amino acids. Germline V lookup: CDR1 LGHDT, CDR2 YNNKEL (reference sequence). The CDR3 protein is CASSQSPQVGETQYF.

The chain has TRBV3-1 and TRBJ2-7; no DNA is available, so the TRBD2 call from TCRdb remains unchecked. The germline gives CDR1 LGHDT, CDR2 YNNKEL (reference sequence). CDR3 size: 15 residues. The CDR3 spells CASSQRGARVYEQYF.

The chain combines TRBV4-2 with TRBJ1-6; TCRdb names TRBD1, which stays unverified in the absence of DNA. The germline V gene encodes CDR1 LGHNA and CDR2 YNFKEQ. The CDR3 has 16 residues. CDR3 sequence reads: CASSQGPGQIESPLHF.

The chain combines TRBV11-2 with TRBJ2-1; the TRBD2 assignment by TCRdb is unverifiable without DNA. Germline V gene sequence: CDR1 SGHAT, CDR2 FQNNGV. This CDR3 region has 16 residues. This chain's CDR3 is CASSLTSGGISVEQFF.

The rearrangement links TRBV5-6 to TRBJ2-3; there is no DNA to check the TCRdb D call of TRBD1. There are 14 residues in the CDR3. In germline, CDR1 is SGHDT, CDR2 YYEEEE. CDR3 sequence: CASSRTGDTDTQYF. The complete variable domain, with remaining parts taken from reference TRBV5-6 and TRBJ2-3, reads DAGVTQSPTHLIKTRGQQVTLRCSPKSGHDTVSWYQQALGQGPQFIFQYYEEEERQRGNFPDRFSGHQFPNYSSELNVNALLLGDSALYLCASSRTGDTDTQYFGPGTRLTVL.

The CDR3 loop is CASSLGPAAEETQYF. The genes are TRBV5-4 and TRBJ2-5; TCRdb names TRBD2, which stays unverified in the absence of DNA. The CDR3 has 15 amino acids. Germline CDR1 is SGHNT and CDR2 is YYREEE (reference sequence).

This chain joins TRBV5-1 and TRBJ1-6. The CDR3 spans 16 residues. Germline CDR1 reads SGHRS; CDR2 reads YFSETQ. CDR3 in amino acids: CASSLAGVRYNSPLHF.

The V call is TRBV10-3, the J call TRBJ1-2. Germline values: CDR1 ENHRY, CDR2 SYGVKD. The CDR3 sequence is 13 residues long. The CDR3 here is CAITVNSNYGYTF.

This chain links TRBV9 with TRBJ1-6; TCRdb outputs TRBD1, but without DNA this stays unchecked. There are 15 residues in the CDR3. Looked up from germline, CDR1 is SGDLS and CDR2 is YYNGEE. The CDR3 region is CASSVVGRGNSPLHF.

J is TRBJ1-1 and V is TRBV6-1; TCRdb designates TRBD1, a call that cannot be tested without DNA. The CDR3 is made up of 13 amino acids. The germline gives CDR1 MNHNS, CDR2 SASEGT. CDR3 sequence reads: CASKGTGKTEAFF.

The gene calls are TRBV7-2 and TRBJ2-7; TCRdb's D gene call, TRBD1, goes unchecked for lack of DNA. The CDR3 consists of 16 residues. CDR1 and CDR2 from the germline V gene are SGHTA and FQGNSA. The CDR3 here is CASSLAGQATPYEQYF.

The chain joins TRBV29-1 to TRBJ1-2; the TCRdb D gene call, TRBD1, has no DNA to confirm it. CDR3 size: 13 residues. The germline V gene encodes CDR1 SQVTM and CDR2 ANQGSEA. CDR3 sequence reads: CSVEGAGTYGYTF.

The genes are TRBV5-1 and TRBJ2-5; TCRdb reports TRBD1, a call that lacks DNA to check it against. Germline V gene lookup returns CDR1 SGHRS and CDR2 YFSETQ. The CDR3 loop spans 16 amino acids. The CDR3 spells CASSLGQPGFQETQYF.

V and J are TRBV7-2 and TRBJ2-3; TCRdb names TRBD2, which stays unverified in the absence of DNA. Germline assignment: CDR1 SGHTA and CDR2 FQGNSA. The CDR3 covers 17 residues. CDR3 sequence: CASSSSRLASITDTQYF.

The chain combines TRBV5-1 with TRBJ2-7; as DNA is missing, the TRBD2 call by TCRdb cannot be tested. Germline CDR1 reads SGHRS; CDR2 reads YFSETQ. The length of the CDR3 is 14 residues. CDR3 sequence reads: CASSLGGGFDEQYF.

J is TRBJ2-5 and V is TRBV6-1; TCRdb reports TRBD2, a call that lacks DNA to check it against. There are 14 residues in the CDR3. Germline V gives CDR1 MNHNS, CDR2 SASEGT. The CDR3 spells CASSQYSGVETQYF.

The chain couples TRBV7-2 to TRBJ2-1; without DNA, the TCRdb call of TRBD1 cannot be checked. Germline loops: CDR1 SGHTA, CDR2 FQGNSA. CDR3 length equals 14 residues. The CDR3 loop reads CASSLTGVVNEQFF.

The V gene is TRBV14, the J gene TRBJ2-2; the TCRdb D gene call, TRBD2, has no DNA to confirm it. The CDR3 is made up of 15 amino acids. Germline assignment: CDR1 SGHDN and CDR2 FVKESK. The chain's CDR3 is CASSRRLAGTGELFF. Complete variable domain (other parts from reference TRBV14 and TRBJ2-2): EAGVTQFPSHSVIEKGQTVTLRCDPISGHDNLYWYRRVMGKEIKFLLHFVKESKQDESGMPNNRFLAERTGGTYSTLKVQPAELEDSGVYFCASSRRLAGTGELFFGEGSRLTVL.

The J gene is TRBJ1-6, the V gene TRBV28; TCRdb indicates TRBD1, and absent DNA this call remains unverified. The CDR3 is 16 residues long. CDR1 is MDHEN and CDR2 is SYDVKM in the germline V gene. The CDR3 region is CASSPTDRFYNSPLHF.